One and the same sample provided the 3 T cell receptor beta chains below, sequenced in a study of blood T cell repertoires in COVID-19. Clones were sequenced by immunoSEQ multiplex PCR, and TCRdb holds only the in-frame ones, with some missing. The sample carries 350,000 to 450,000 clones, roughly 90% recorded once. Sequenced material: peripheral blood. The origin of the receptors is a middle-aged man with acute or convalescent COVID-19.

V usage is TRBV19 and J usage is TRBJ1-5; D is uncertain. V lost 4 bases and J lost 5, with 6 bases in between. Germline V gives CDR1 LNHDA, CDR2 SQIVND (reference sequence). This CDR3 region has 12 residues. The CDR3 spells CASSTEYQPQHF. The DNA of the CDR3 is TGTGCCAGTAGTACCGAGTATCAGCCCCAGCATTTT.

V usage is TRBV20-1 and J usage is TRBJ2-7; a weak D match, TRBD1 (5 bases). Germline loops: CDR1 DFQATT, CDR2 SNEGSKA (reference sequence). The V and J ends lost 3 bases and 0 bases respectively, with 15 bases between them. The CDR3 spans 15 residues. This chain's CDR3 is CSASTPDRGSYEQYF. The DNA of the CDR3 is TGCAGTGCTAGTACCCCCGACAGAGGCTCCTACGAGCAGTACTTC.

The J gene is TRBJ2-5, the V gene TRBV5-6; D is possibly TRBD1 (5 bases). The germline V and J ends were trimmed by 2 bases and 4 bases, with 12 bases remaining between them. CDR1 is SGHDT and CDR2 is YYEEEE in the germline V gene. The CDR3 is 14 amino acids. The CDR3 sequence is CASSLGRVIETQYF. The CDR3 DNA is TGTGCCAGCAGCTTAGGCAGGGTTATAGAGACCCAGTACTTC. Looking up the rest from reference TRBV5-6 and TRBJ2-5 gives the full variable domain: DAGVTQSPTHLIKTRGQQVTLRCSPKSGHDTVSWYQQALGQGPQFIFQYYEEEERQRGNFPDRFSGHQFPNYSSELNVNALLLGDSALYLCASSLGRVIETQYFGPGTRLLVL.